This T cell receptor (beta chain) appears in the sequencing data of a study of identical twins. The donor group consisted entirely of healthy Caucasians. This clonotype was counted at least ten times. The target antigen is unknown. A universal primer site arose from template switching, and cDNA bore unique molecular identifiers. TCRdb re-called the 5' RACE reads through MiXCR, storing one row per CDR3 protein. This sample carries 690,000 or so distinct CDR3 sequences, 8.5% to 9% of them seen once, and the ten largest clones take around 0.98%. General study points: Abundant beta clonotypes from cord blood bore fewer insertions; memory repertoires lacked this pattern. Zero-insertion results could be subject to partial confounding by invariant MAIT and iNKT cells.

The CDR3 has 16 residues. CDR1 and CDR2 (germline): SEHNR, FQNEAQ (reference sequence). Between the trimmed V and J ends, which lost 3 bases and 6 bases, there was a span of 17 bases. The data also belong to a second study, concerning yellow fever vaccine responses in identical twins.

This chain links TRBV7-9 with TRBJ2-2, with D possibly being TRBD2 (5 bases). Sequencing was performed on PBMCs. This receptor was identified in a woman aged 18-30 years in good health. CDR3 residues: CASSLGSSGLAGELFF. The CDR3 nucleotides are TGTGCCAGCAGCTTGGGTTCCTCGGGGTTGGCCGGGGAGCTGTTTTTT.